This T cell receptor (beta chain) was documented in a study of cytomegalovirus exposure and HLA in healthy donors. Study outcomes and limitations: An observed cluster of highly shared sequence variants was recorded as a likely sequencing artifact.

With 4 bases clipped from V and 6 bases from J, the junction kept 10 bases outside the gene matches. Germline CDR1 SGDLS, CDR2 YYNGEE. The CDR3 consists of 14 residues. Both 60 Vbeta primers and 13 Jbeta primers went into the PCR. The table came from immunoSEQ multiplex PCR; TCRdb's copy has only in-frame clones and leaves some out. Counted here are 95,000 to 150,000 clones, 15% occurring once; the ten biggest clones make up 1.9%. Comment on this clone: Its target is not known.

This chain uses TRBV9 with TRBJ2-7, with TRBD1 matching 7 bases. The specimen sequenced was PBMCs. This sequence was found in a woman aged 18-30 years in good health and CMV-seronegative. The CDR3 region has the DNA TGTGCCAGCAGCTCAGGGACAGTTATGGCCGAGCAGTACTTC. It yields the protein CASSSGTVMAEQYF.